This T cell receptor beta chain was captured in a study of cytomegalovirus exposure and HLA in healthy donors. General observations from the study: Looking again later, the authors saw that most CMV-associated TCR beta chains seemed HLA-restricted.

A remark on this clone: Its antigen is unidentified.

The PCR employed 60 Vbeta primers together with 13 Jbeta primers. Produced via immunoSEQ multiplex PCR; TCRdb's table is partial and in-frame only. The sample consists of 100,000 to 150,000 clones, 77% of them appearing once. CDR3 length: 13 residues. V was clipped by 6 bases and J by 5 bases, with 11 bases between them. Per the germline V gene, CDR1 is LNHDA and CDR2 is SQIVND (reference sequence). The V and J genes are TRBV19 and TRBJ2-1; TRBD2 might be the D (6 bases). What was sequenced was PBMCs. The clonotype comes from a woman between 40 and 55 years old in good health and CMV-seropositive. CDR3 sequence reads: CASSRTINNEQFF. In DNA, the CDR3 is TGTGCCAGTAGCCGGACTATCAACAATGAGCAGTTCTTC.